The 24 T cell receptor beta chains listed next were all sequenced from one sample in a study of CD8 T cells in ankylosing spondylitis. TCRdb itself ran the 5' RACE reads through MiXCR, one entry per CDR3 protein. The table has 200,000 to 300,000 distinct CDR3 sequences, over 9.5% seen once; the top ten hold less than 3%. The sequenced sample was blood, either unsorted or a sorted T cell fraction (not recorded which). The receptors originated from a male donor with ankylosing spondylitis or in good health (not recorded which).

The V and J genes are TRBV7-9 and TRBJ1-1, with unresolved D. The germline CDR1 and CDR2 sequences are SEHNR and FQNEAQ (reference sequence). Trimming pared 5 bases from V and 1 base from J, leaving 5 bases between. This CDR3 has 12 amino acids. In DNA form, the CDR3 reads TGTGCCAGCAGCGCTCAGAACACTGAAGCTTTCTTT. Protein sequence: CASSAQNTEAFF.

This clonotype occurred many times. The gene calls are TRBV5-5 and TRBJ1-2; 9 positions agree with TRBD1. Germline trimming cut 5 bases from V and 4 bases from J; bases unmatched to any gene: 9. The CDR3 totals 15 residues. Germline V lookup: CDR1 SGHKS, CDR2 YYEKEE (reference sequence). CDR3 nucleotides: TGTGCCAGCAGACCTGGCGGGACAGGGCTCTATGGCTACACCTTC. Protein sequence: CASRPGGTGLYGYTF.

The gene calls are TRBV7-2 and TRBJ2-1, with D possibly TRBD2 on 7 matching bases. Germline V CDR1 and CDR2: SGHTA, FQGNSA. Trimming stripped 0 bases from V and 0 bases from J, with 15 bases between. The CDR3 has 18 amino acids. This chain's CDR3 is CASSLAGGGPSSYNEQFF. The DNA of the CDR3 is TGTGCCAGCAGCTTAGCAGGGGGGGGCCCGAGCTCCTACAATGAGCAGTTCTTC.

This clonotype was counted at least ten times. The chain couples TRBV29-1 to TRBJ1-5; no clear D gene. The CDR3 extends over 13 amino acids. Germline V gene data show CDR1 as SQVTM and CDR2 as ANQGSEA. Trimming removed 6 bases from V and 3 bases from J, with 12 bases in between. DNA of the CDR3: TGCAGCGTGGATGGAGGCTTCAATCAGCCCCAGCATTTT. Residues: CSVDGGFNQPQHF.

There are many counts of this clonotype. One junction end disagrees with the germline gene, perhaps due to a read error. This chain uses TRBV29-1 with TRBJ2-1, with D uncertain. This CDR3 has 12 residues. Germline lookup yields CDR1 SQVTM and CDR2 ANQGSEA. The DNA for the CDR3 is TGCAGCGCCAAGACTTCTGCCAATAAGCAGTTCTTC. This sequence encodes CSAKTSANKQFF.

Many counts were recorded for this clonotype. The CDR3 DNA follows: TGTGCCACCAGCAGTTTAGACTGGGGTGGAGAGACCCAGTACTTC. Protein: CATSSLDWGGETQYF. The chain employs TRBV15 and TRBJ2-5; no firm D call. The V end lost 3 bases, the J end lost 4 bases, and 15 bases lay between the germline ends. Germline CDR1 is LNHNV and CDR2 is YYDKDF (reference sequence). The CDR3 loop spans 15 amino acids.

This clonotype appeared many times. The genes are TRBV19 and TRBJ2-2; 8 bases map to TRBD2. CDR1 and CDR2 from the germline V gene are LNHDA and SQIVND (reference sequence). V lost 11 bases to trimming and J lost 2 bases; unmatched junction nucleotides: 13. This CDR3 has 16 amino acids. The CDR3 DNA reads as TGTGCCTCCCATGATACGGGAGGGGTTAACACCGGGGAGCTGTTTTTT. Translating gives CASHDTGGVNTGELFF. Complete variable domain (other parts from reference TRBV19 and TRBJ2-2): DGGITQSPKYLFRKEGQNVTLSCEQNLNHDAMYWYRQDPGQGLRLIYYSQIVNDFQKGDIAEGYSVSREKKESFPLTVTSAQKNPTAFYLCASHDTGGVNTGELFFGEGSRLTVL.

This clonotype occurred many times. The chain combines TRBV4-1 with TRBJ2-7; TRBD2 matches at 12 bases. The CDR3 extends over 16 amino acids. V gave up 0 bases and J gave up 13 bases; unmatched junction bases: 13. Per the germline V gene, CDR1 is MGHRA and CDR2 is YSYEKL. CDR3 amino acids: CASSQDGGLAGLGLYF. CDR3 coding DNA: TGCGCCAGCAGCCAAGACGGGGGACTAGCGGGCCTAGGCCTTTACTTC.

This clonotype was counted many times. V usage is TRBV2 and J usage is TRBJ1-2; D remains ambiguous. Trimming shortened V by 2 bases and J by 3 bases, and 10 bases separated the two germline ends. The CDR3 loop spans 14 amino acids. Germline-derived CDR1 and CDR2 are SNHLY and FYNNEI. The CDR3 DNA reads TGTGCCAGCAGTGAATCCGGCGTATACTATGGCTACACCTTC. This translates into CASSESGVYYGYTF.

This clonotype has at least ten counts. The chain uses TRBV27 and TRBJ2-1; no clear D gene. CDR3 length: 14 amino acids. From germline, CDR1 is MNHEY and CDR2 SMNVEV (reference sequence). V was pared by 6 bases and J by 5 bases, with 14 bases between. CDR3: CASRRLQADNEQFF. Written as DNA, the CDR3 is TGTGCCAGCAGGCGACTCCAGGCGGACAATGAGCAGTTCTTC.

There are a few counts of this clonotype. V gene TRBV9 combines with J gene TRBJ1-1, with no clear D. CDR1 is SGDLS, CDR2 YYNGEE, per germline. CDR3 length: 16 residues. Trimming removed 6 bases at V and 0 bases at J, with 18 bases between. CDR3 sequence reads: CASKRGSAGLNTEAFF. The CDR3 region has the DNA TGTGCCAGCAAGCGGGGTTCGGCAGGCCTGAACACTGAAGCTTTCTTT.

The V call is TRBV7-8, the J call TRBJ2-7; 13 bases are a match to TRBD2. Germline assignment: CDR1 SGHVS and CDR2 FQNEAQ. The CDR3 has 17 amino acids. V lost 5 bases and J lost 1; bases outside the gene matches: 8. The DNA for the CDR3 is TGTGCCAGCAGCCCGCGGACTAGCGGGAGTCTATCCTACGAGCAGTACTTC. Amino acids: CASSPRTSGSLSYEQYF.

This clonotype was seen many times. V usage is TRBV12-3 or TRBV12-4 and J usage is TRBJ1-2; D remains ambiguous. The CDR3 covers 12 residues. V was shortened by 2 bases and J by 8 bases, with 9 bases between the two germline ends. CDR3 nucleotides: TGTGCCAGCAGTTTAAGGGAACGCGGCTACACCTTC. Encoded protein: CASSLRERGYTF.

This clonotype was counted at least ten times. The chain joins TRBV29-1 to TRBJ2-7; D possibly corresponds to TRBD1 (6 bases). The CDR3 spans 11 residues. Germline V gene lookup returns CDR1 SQVTM and CDR2 ANQGSEA. Trimming stripped 4 bases from V and 6 bases from J, with 10 bases between. The DNA for the CDR3 is TGCAGCGTTGCACAGGGACCCGAGCAGTACTTC. Encoded protein: CSVAQGPEQYF.

There are many counts of this clonotype. The chain combines TRBV4-2 with TRBJ1-2; tentatively, D is TRBD1 (6 bases). The CDR3 totals 15 residues. With 0 bases removed from V and 4 bases from J, the gap between germline ends came to 12 bases. Germline CDR1 reads LGHNA; CDR2 reads YNFKEQ. CDR3 sequence (DNA): TGTGCCAGCAGCCAAGATTGGCCGGGGGCCTATGGCTACACCTTC. It yields the protein CASSQDWPGAYGYTF.

The table lists this clonotype with many counts. V is TRBV18 and J is TRBJ2-1; 13 bases line up with TRBD2. Germline-derived CDR1 and CDR2 are KGHSH and LQKENI. CDR3 length: 15 amino acids. V was clipped by 5 bases and J by 5 bases; unmatched bases: 3. The CDR3 DNA reads as TGTGCCAGCTCATCCGGGACTAGCGGGAACAATGAGCAGTTCTTC. Its protein is CASSSGTSGNNEQFF.

This clonotype was seen at least ten times. The chain couples TRBV5-1 to TRBJ2-3; possible D gene TRBD1, 5 bases. V was clipped by 4 bases and J by 1 base, with 7 bases between them. The germline V gene has CDR1 SGHRS and CDR2 YFSETQ. This CDR3 region has 13 residues. This CDR3 is CASSGAGTDTQYF. CDR3 nucleotide sequence: TGCGCCAGCAGCGGGGCCGGCACAGATACGCAGTATTTT.

This clonotype was observed many times. The DNA of the CDR3 is TGTGCCAGCAGTTCCCTTAAGGGATCTGAAGCTTTCTTT. It encodes CASSSLKGSEAFF. The chain has TRBV6-5 and TRBJ1-1; D not certain. From germline, CDR1 is MNHEY and CDR2 SVGAGI. V was clipped by 4 bases and J by 6 bases, with 12 bases between them. The CDR3 is made up of 13 amino acids.

This clonotype was counted only a few times. This chain links TRBV10-3 with TRBJ2-1; 8 bases agree with TRBD2. This CDR3 has 12 amino acids. The V gene's germline CDR1 is ENHRY and CDR2 SYGVKD. Unmatched junction bases numbered 0, after V lost 3 bases and J lost 8 bases. As DNA, the CDR3 is TGTGCCATCAGTGAAGCGGGGGATGAGCAGTTCTTC. It yields the protein CAISEAGDEQFF.

This clonotype has at least ten counts. J is TRBJ2-3 and V is TRBV20-1, with 10 nucleotides matching TRBD2. There are 15 residues in the CDR3. Germline CDR1 reads DFQATT; CDR2 reads SNEGSKA (reference sequence). Trimming removed 5 bases from V and 0 bases from J; junction bases left unmatched: 5. The CDR3 DNA is TGCAGTGCTCCACTAGCGGGGTTTAGCACAGATACGCAGTATTTT. This encodes CSAPLAGFSTDTQYF.

This clonotype was recorded many times. The chain recombines TRBV7-9 with TRBJ1-2; TRBD1 is a possible D gene (6 bases). Germline CDR1 SEHNR, CDR2 FQNEAQ (reference sequence). The CDR3 has 14 residues. Trimming cost V 0 bases and J 4 bases, with 9 bases left between them. The CDR3 loop reads CASSLAGALYGYTF. The CDR3 DNA reads TGTGCCAGCAGCTTAGCGGGGGCCCTCTATGGCTACACCTTC.

The chain joins TRBV27 to TRBJ1-1; D call uncertain. Trimming pared 3 bases from V and 1 base from J, leaving 9 bases between. The CDR3 loop spans 14 amino acids. Germline V lookup: CDR1 MNHEY, CDR2 SMNVEV (reference sequence). In DNA, the CDR3 is TGTGCCAGCAGTTTGTGGCGGGCGAACACTGAAGCTTTCTTT. It encodes CASSLWRANTEAFF.

In its sample, this clonotype was seen many times. J is TRBJ2-4 and V is TRBV7-9, with D tentatively TRBD1 (5 bases). Trimming cost V 4 bases and J 0 bases, with 13 bases left between them. Germline V gives CDR1 SEHNR, CDR2 FQNEAQ (reference sequence). This CDR3 is built from 16 residues. This chain's CDR3 is CASSSDPRGAKNIQYF. In DNA, the CDR3 is TGTGCCAGCAGCTCAGACCCTAGGGGAGCCAAAAACATTCAGTACTTC.

Notes on this clonotype: This sequence may be a read error, since a much larger clone differs from it by one base. CDR3 bases: TGTGCCAGCAGTGCCCTCGGACAGGGAAGCAGTGAAAAACTGTTTTTT. Amino acids: CASSALGQGSSEKLFF. This chain connects TRBV2 to TRBJ1-4, with 8 bases identical to TRBD1. V was clipped by 4 bases and J by 7 bases; unmatched bases: 11. The CDR3 is 16 amino acids. The germline V gene encodes CDR1 SNHLY and CDR2 FYNNEI.